This T cell receptor beta chain stems from a study of OX40 agonist ivuxolimab in advanced cancers. Concerning the study at large: Ivuxolimab was a fully human IgG2 agonistic monoclonal antibody targeting the costimulatory receptor OX40 (CD134). The paper describes the monotherapy dose-escalation part (N = 52 patients) of the phase I trial of ivuxolimab. Partial responses were achieved by three dose-escalation patients, of whom one had hepatocellular carcinoma and two had cutaneous melanoma. In the dose-escalation cohort, 70% to 90% of patients were male, and the mean age was 60 years with a range of roughly 23 to 90. Peripheral TCRbeta sequencing aimed to test whether ivuxolimab altered TCR sequence diversity and caused clonal T-cell expansion. Intravenous ivuxolimab was administered to patients every 2 weeks at six dose levels: 0.01, 0.1, 0.3, 1.5, 3 and 10 mg/kg. Of the roughly 50 dose-escalation patients, hepatocellular carcinoma was present in around 20, melanoma in approximately 15, renal cell carcinoma in 9 and head and neck cancer in 9. Prior anti-PD-1, anti-PD-L1 or anti-CTLA-4 therapy was permitted, and less than 45% of dose-escalation patients had received checkpoint inhibitors. Summary of the overall study and its limitations: After ivuxolimab, more expanded clones were found on average in CD8+ T cells than in CD4+ T cells. Antigen specificity was not determined for the clonally expanded peripheral T cells. Low levels of normalized T-cell clonal expansion were also seen in some nonresponding patients. Clonal expansion of both CD4+ and CD8+ blood T cells was observed from baseline to week 6 at doses 0.1 to 3.0 mg/kg. In the 0.1-3.0 mg/kg groups, partial responders had among the lowest normalized peripheral clonal expansion, particularly in CD8+ T cells.

The germline V gene encodes CDR1 MNHEY and CDR2 SMNVEV (reference sequence). Counted from cysteine to phenylalanine, this CDR3 has 13 amino acids. CDR3 DNA is the only sequence kept; it has 39 bases, read in frame from the first base. The germline ends are 15 bases apart after V is trimmed by 7 bases and J by 6 bases. To sequence the TCRbeta CDR3 region, genomic DNA was isolated from the sorted cells. The immunoSEQ Assay was used to sequence the TCRbeta CDR3 regions. TCRdb took over this immuneACCESS table, retaining in-frame rearrangements with V and J assigned. Such tables are incomplete; in checked studies, under half of the missing clones stem from an unresolved V gene, and the remainder is unexplained. Recorded for this sample are approximately 82,000 clones; about 94% of them occurred a single time. Around 21% of the sample is held by the ten biggest clonotypes. Patients with autoimmune disease history or receiving systemic immunosuppression were excluded from the trial. Peripheral blood for TCR sequencing was collected from all dose cohorts at baseline, on cycle 4 day 1, and on cycle 7 day 1. The samples were taken from a phase I, first-in-human, multicenter, open-label dose-escalation trial of ivuxolimab. The trial enrolled adults with locally advanced or metastatic head and neck squamous cell, hepatocellular, melanoma or renal cell carcinoma. Before TCR sequencing, CD4+ T cells and CD8+ T cells were sorted from peripheral blood as separate populations.

As concerns this clone: What antigen it recognizes has not been identified. No quality values exist for individual bases; no much larger clone is one base distant.

Rearrangement joined TRBV27 to TRBJ1-2; TRBD1 could be the D gene, as 5 bases match. This sequence was found in an adult with an advanced solid tumor such as melanoma, head and neck, liver or kidney cancer. Sequenced here: CD4+ or CD8+ T cells sorted from blood, sampled in a trial of the OX40 agonist ivuxolimab. The nucleotides read TGTGCCAGCAAAACGGGGGGAGGAGATGGCTACACCTTC. The translation is CASKTGGGDGYTF.